This TCR beta chain was captured in a study of HIV-infected children after antiretroviral therapy interruption. Findings of the study overall: Naive CD4+ sequences overlapped less between time points once interruption began.

A 3' RACE protocol on RNA, with unique molecular identifiers, produced the TCR library. TCRdb processed the 3' RACE reads anew with MiXCR; each CDR3 protein has one entry. The table includes 30,000 to 40,000 distinct CDR3 sequences, 5% to 8% detected once. CDR1 is LNHDA, CDR2 SQIVND, per germline (reference sequence). This CDR3 contains 16 residues. J lost 5 bases, V lost 3 bases, and 6 bases had no gene match. As to treatment: PENTA 11 planned treatment interruption arm or continuous ART arm. Samples needed at least 5 million viable cryopreserved PBMCs. Turning to this clonotype: What it binds is unknown.

The sequence came from a pool of human donors with HIV. The chain links TRBV19 to TRBJ2-2, with 10 bases matching TRBD1. Sequenced material: CD45RA+ CD4+ T cells from PBMCs, pooled from several time points, taken from a donor given antiretroviral therapy, either interrupted or continuous. The subset is: naive CD4+ CD45RA+ CD45RO- T cells. The CDR3 region is CASSIGQGGGTGELFF. CDR3 nucleotide sequence: TGTGCCAGTAGTATCGGACAGGGGGGGGGAACCGGGGAGCTGTTTTTT.